This TCR beta chain originates from a study of cytomegalovirus exposure and HLA in healthy donors. PCR involved 60 Vbeta and 13 Jbeta primers. Clones were sequenced by immunoSEQ multiplex PCR, and TCRdb holds only the in-frame ones, with some missing. The sample holds around 180,000 clones, 65% to 85% seen once. This TCR derives from a boy aged 2 to 10 in good health and CMV-seronegative. Source material: PBMCs.

In DNA, the CDR3 is TGCGCCAGCAGCTTCGAGGGTAGACGGGGAACTGAAGCTTTCTTT. Translation gives CASSFEGRRGTEAFF. The rearrangement uses TRBV5-1 and TRBJ1-1, with D unclear. Germline V gene data show CDR1 as SGHRS and CDR2 as YFSETQ. The CDR3 is 15 amino acids. V lost 2 bases and J 5 bases, leaving 16 bases between the germline ends. The full variable domain, its missing parts supplied by reference TRBV5-1 and TRBJ1-1, is KAGVTQTPRYLIKTRGQQVTLSCSPISGHRSVSWYQQTPGQGLQFLFEYFSETQRNKGNFPGRFSGRQFSNSRSEMNVSTLELGDSALYLCASSFEGRRGTEAFFGQGTRLTVV.